This entry lists 30 T cell receptor beta chains sequenced from one sample in a study of blood T cells in healthy people across ages. Combining a sample-barcoded 5' primer with a J-beta primer mix, a second PCR ran for roughly 7 to 12 cycles. TCRdb reprocessed the 5' RACE reads via MiXCR and lists one record per CDR3 protein. The sample includes over 950,000 distinct CDR3 sequences, 51% of them seen just once. Sequencing was performed on blood. These receptors all stem from a woman in her fifties or sixties in good health.

The V call is TRBV18, the J call TRBJ2-3; no clear D gene. CDR1 and CDR2 from the germline V gene are KGHSH and LQKENI. Trimming took 3 bases from V and 2 from J, leaving 12 bases between them. There are 15 residues in the CDR3. The CDR3 DNA follows: TGTGCCAGCTCACCCCGGCAGGTCCCCACAGATACGCAGTATTTT. Its translation is CASSPRQVPTDTQYF.

The V call is TRBV10-2, the J call TRBJ2-7; 8 nucleotides match TRBD2. Looked up from germline, CDR1 is WSHSY and CDR2 is SAAADI. The V and J ends lost 3 bases and 2 bases, in that order; junction bases with no gene match: 3. The CDR3 sequence is 14 residues long. The CDR3 sequence is CASSDGAGAYEQYF. As DNA, the CDR3 is TGCGCCAGCAGTGATGGAGCGGGGGCCTACGAGCAGTACTTC.

The chain uses TRBV20-1 and TRBJ1-2; D is possibly TRBD1 (5 bases). Germline-derived CDR1 and CDR2 are DFQATT and SNEGSKA (reference sequence). CDR3 length equals 11 residues. With 0 bases removed from V and 11 bases from J, the gap between germline ends came to 10 bases. The CDR3 reads CSARDWGPYTF. The CDR3 DNA reads as TGCAGTGCTAGAGATTGGGGACCGTACACCTTC.

The rearrangement links TRBV2 to TRBJ2-7; 9 bases are a match to TRBD2. Per germline, CDR1 SNHLY and CDR2 FYNNEI. The length of the CDR3 is 13 residues. The V gene end was trimmed by 11 bases and the J gene end by 3 bases; junction bases not matched to a gene: 8. CDR3 sequence: CAGLASNFYEQYF. The CDR3 nucleotides are TGTGCCGGACTAGCGTCGAATTTCTACGAGCAGTACTTC.

This clonotype was detected once. The J gene is TRBJ2-7, the V gene TRBV19; D is ambiguous. The tail of the sequence fits TRBJ2-5 better, so the J call may be wrong. CDR3 length: 15 amino acids. In germline, CDR1 is LNHDA, CDR2 SQIVND (reference sequence). CDR3 coding DNA: TGTGCCAGTCGGGCAGTTGAGGTACACGAAGAGACCCAGTACTTC. Translated: CASRAVEVHEETQYF.

V is TRBV6-5 and J is TRBJ2-1; no clear D gene. The CDR3 consists of 15 residues. Germline V gene sequence: CDR1 MNHEY, CDR2 SVGAGI. The germline V and J ends were trimmed by 8 bases and 0 bases, with 14 bases remaining between them. The CDR3 here is CASATAFASYNEQFF. CDR3 DNA: TGTGCCAGCGCTACAGCTTTTGCCTCCTACAATGAGCAGTTCTTC.

This rearrangement joins TRBV7-2 to TRBJ2-5; 7 positions agree with TRBD2. Germline V lookup: CDR1 SGHTA, CDR2 FQGNSA. The CDR3 consists of 16 residues. V lost 5 bases and J lost 11; bases outside the gene matches: 20. DNA of the CDR3: TGTGCCAGCAGCAACCCCCGGGGGACTATCAGTGTGGAGCAGTACTTC. Protein sequence: CASSNPRGTISVEQYF.

The rearrangement joins TRBV7-3 to TRBJ1-1, with a weak D call TRBD1 (5 bases). Trimming removed 1 base from V and 5 bases from J, with 11 bases in between. From germline, CDR1 is SGHTA and CDR2 FQGTGA. The CDR3 runs to 14 residues. The CDR3, as DNA: TGTGCCAGCAGCTTAAGAAGGGGTTTGACTGAAGCTTTCTTT. It encodes CASSLRRGLTEAFF.

The gene calls are TRBV19 and TRBJ1-4; D is perhaps TRBD1 (5 bases). The CDR3 runs 14 residues. Trimming pared 1 base from V and 8 bases from J, leaving 11 bases between. Looked up from germline, CDR1 is LNHDA and CDR2 is SQIVND (reference sequence). CDR3 region: CASSIAGAEEKLFF. The CDR3 DNA follows: TGTGCCAGTAGTATAGCTGGGGCGGAAGAAAAACTGTTTTTT.

The CDR3 DNA reads TGCGCCAGCAGCCAACAGGTTACTGGGGCCAACGTCCTGACTTTC. Translation gives CASSQQVTGANVLTF. This chain uses TRBV4-1 with TRBJ2-6; D unclear. The CDR3 runs 15 residues. Germline V lookup: CDR1 MGHRA, CDR2 YSYEKL. The germline V and J ends were trimmed by 2 bases and 2 bases, with 7 bases remaining between them.

The V gene is TRBV11-1, the J gene TRBJ1-1; 7 nucleotides align to TRBD1. The CDR3 is 14 residues long. The V gene end was trimmed by 5 bases and the J gene end by 4 bases; junction bases not matched to a gene: 7. Germline V gives CDR1 SGHAT, CDR2 FQDESV (reference sequence). The CDR3 sequence: CASSLDDRATEAFF. DNA for the CDR3: TGTGCCAGCAGCCTCGATGACAGGGCCACTGAAGCTTTCTTT.

This clonotype was seen a handful of times. The chain joins TRBV20-1 to TRBJ2-5; D not resolved. The germline V gene encodes CDR1 DFQATT and CDR2 SNEGSKA (reference sequence). This CDR3 has 13 residues. V gave up 6 bases and J gave up 7 bases, with 18 bases separating them. The CDR3 loop is CSAHPGRLRTQYF. The CDR3 DNA follows: TGCAGTGCCCACCCTGGAAGGCTCAGGACCCAGTACTTC.

The chain has TRBV28 and TRBJ2-5; D perhaps matches TRBD2 (5 bases). The end of the DNA fits TRBJ2-7 better, so the J call may be wrong. The CDR3 loop spans 17 amino acids. Germline CDR1 MDHEN, CDR2 SYDVKM. The CDR3 nucleotides are TGTGCCAGCAGTCATCCAAGGACTCGACAAACAACCTACGAGCAGTACTTC. Translated, it gives CASSHPRTRQTTYEQYF.

This clonotype was observed a single time. The V and J genes are TRBV20-1 and TRBJ2-1, with 8 bases matching TRBD2. The CDR3 length is 17 residues. Germline V gives CDR1 DFQATT, CDR2 SNEGSKA (reference sequence). V trimming: 6 bases; J trimming: 2 bases; junction bases outside the gene matches: 15. CDR3 DNA: TGCAGTGCCCCTTGGCCGAGAGCGGGAGTTACCTACAATGAGCAGTTCTTC. Protein product: CSAPWPRAGVTYNEQFF.

This clonotype was seen only once. The chain recombines TRBV6-1 with TRBJ2-1; 14 bases line up with TRBD2. This CDR3 is 20 amino acids long. The junction had 19 bases not matched to a gene; V was cut back by 6 bases and J by 6 bases. CDR1 is MNHNS and CDR2 is SASEGT in the germline V gene. Here the CDR3 DNA reads TGTGCCAGCAGACCCACCGGGACTAGCGGGAGTACCGGGAAAGGCAATGAGCAGTTCTTC. Protein product: CASRPTGTSGSTGKGNEQFF.

This sequence joins TRBV6-5 and TRBJ2-6; D may be TRBD1 or TRBD2 (6 bases each). CDR3 length: 17 residues. The V and J ends lost 3 bases and 3 bases respectively, with 15 bases between them. Germline V gene data show CDR1 as MNHEY and CDR2 as SVGAGI. The CDR3 loop is CASSYQGGLSGANVLTF. In nucleotides, the CDR3 is TGTGCCAGCAGTTATCAAGGGGGGCTTAGTGGGGCCAACGTCCTGACTTTC.

This clonotype was counted once. This chain links TRBV27 with TRBJ2-5, with 10 bases fitting TRBD2. The CDR3 has 16 amino acids. V trimming: 2 bases; J trimming: 4 bases; junction bases outside the gene matches: 7. The germline gives CDR1 MNHEY, CDR2 SMNVEV (reference sequence). CDR3 DNA sequence: TGTGCCAGCAGTTTACTAGCGGGAGTAGATGGAGAGACCCAGTACTTC. It translates to CASSLLAGVDGETQYF.

This clonotype was detected only a few times. V is TRBV12-3 or TRBV12-4 and J is TRBJ2-7; a possible D gene is TRBD2 (5 bases). Trimming removed 7 bases at V and 4 bases at J, with 14 bases between. The CDR3 is made up of 13 amino acids. CDR3 nucleotide sequence: TGTGCCAGCACCTACTCCTCGGGATACGAGCAGTACTTC. As protein: CASTYSSGYEQYF.

The chain uses TRBV29-1 and TRBJ2-2; 12 bases agree with TRBD2. J was trimmed by 8 bases and V by 6 bases; bases with no gene match: 13. This CDR3 contains 16 residues. Per the germline V gene, CDR1 is SQVTM and CDR2 is ANQGSEA. The CDR3 region has the DNA TGCAGCGTAGAGCTACTAGCGGGAGGAGTCGGGGGGGAGCTGTTTTTT. Translated: CSVELLAGGVGGELFF.

This clonotype has just a few counts. CDR3 region: CSVGNSGGPSGEQFF. CDR3 sequence (DNA): TGCAGCGTTGGGAATAGCGGGGGACCTAGCGGTGAGCAGTTCTTC. V gene TRBV29-1 combines with J gene TRBJ2-1; 9 nucleotides line up with TRBD2. The germline gives CDR1 SQVTM, CDR2 ANQGSEA. V shed 4 bases, J shed 9 bases, and the junction held 13 bases outside the gene matches. This CDR3 spans 15 amino acids.

This chain joins TRBV7-8 and TRBJ2-2, with 8 bases matching TRBD1. This CDR3 has 15 residues. V lost 2 bases and J lost 5; bases outside the gene matches: 4. CDR1 is SGHVS, CDR2 FQNEAQ, per germline. CDR3 coding DNA: TGTGCCAGCAGCTTAAGCGGACAGGGAACCGGGGAGCTGTTTTTT. Protein product: CASSLSGQGTGELFF. Looking up the rest from reference TRBV7-8 and TRBJ2-2 gives the full variable domain: GAGVSQSPRYKVAKRGQDVALRCDPISGHVSLFWYQQALGQGPEFLTYFQNEAQLDKSGLPSDRFFAERPEGSVSTLKIQRTQQEDSAVYLCASSLSGQGTGELFFGEGSRLTVL.

This clonotype was seen just once. V is TRBV7-8 and J is TRBJ2-1, with D possibly being TRBD1 (7 bases). The CDR3 loop spans 16 amino acids. The germline V and J ends were trimmed by 5 bases and 3 bases, with 17 bases remaining between them. CDR1 is SGHVS, CDR2 FQNEAQ, per germline. This CDR3 reads CASSPGYRGGYNEQFF. The CDR3 DNA follows: TGTGCCAGCAGCCCAGGTTACAGGGGAGGCTACAATGAGCAGTTCTTC.

The chain couples TRBV15 to TRBJ2-1; 8 bases map to TRBD2. Trimming took 1 base from V and 5 from J; bases not matched to a gene: 4. The length of the CDR3 is 15 residues. Per germline, CDR1 LNHNV and CDR2 YYDKDF (reference sequence). CDR3 coding DNA: TGTGCCACCAGCAGAGCGGGAGGGCAAAACAATGAGCAGTTCTTC. Amino acid sequence: CATSRAGGQNNEQFF. Drawing the rest from reference TRBV15 and TRBJ2-1, the complete variable domain is DAMVIQNPRYQVTQFGKPVTLSCSQTLNHNVMYWYQQKSSQAPKLLFHYYDKDFNNEADTPDNFQSRRPNTSFCFLDIRSPGLGDTAMYLCATSRAGGQNNEQFFGPGTRLTVL.

J is TRBJ2-1 and V is TRBV20-1; TRBD2 agrees at 9 bases. Germline V gene lookup returns CDR1 DFQATT and CDR2 SNEGSKA (reference sequence). Germline trimming cut 6 bases from V and 2 bases from J; bases unmatched to any gene: 8. This CDR3 has 15 residues. CDR3 in DNA: TGCAGTGCCTTAGCGGGAGCGGCAACCTACAATGAGCAGTTCTTC. Its protein is CSALAGAATYNEQFF.

The chain joins TRBV7-8 to TRBJ2-1; possible D gene TRBD2, 5 bases. V was pared by 4 bases and J by 2 bases, with 21 bases between. CDR3 size: 18 residues. The germline V gene has CDR1 SGHVS and CDR2 FQNEAQ. The CDR3 loop reads CASSSQGSVRGPYNEQFF. As DNA, the CDR3 is TGTGCCAGCAGCTCGCAAGGATCTGTCAGAGGGCCCTACAATGAGCAGTTCTTC.

This clonotype occurred a few times. The V and J genes are TRBV5-1 and TRBJ2-7; D gene ambiguous. V was pared by 2 bases and J by 3 bases, with 12 bases between. This CDR3 contains 14 residues. CDR1 is SGHRS and CDR2 is YFSETQ in the germline V gene. DNA for the CDR3: TGCGCCAGCAGCTTCTCCGGGTCTCACTACGAGCAGTACTTC. It codes for CASSFSGSHYEQYF.

This chain joins TRBV20-1 and TRBJ2-7; 10 nucleotides agree with TRBD1. The CDR3 is made up of 14 amino acids. The ends lost 4 bases at V and 5 bases at J; junction bases unmatched: 8. From germline, CDR1 is DFQATT and CDR2 SNEGSKA (reference sequence). The CDR3 region is CSATHRDRGHEQYF. The CDR3 region has the DNA TGCAGTGCTACACACCGGGACAGGGGTCACGAGCAGTACTTC.

The V call is TRBV3-1, the J call TRBJ2-1; weak D call: TRBD2 (6 bases). Germline assignment: CDR1 LGHDT and CDR2 YNNKEL (reference sequence). Trimming took off 7 bases at V and 7 bases at J, with 20 bases between the two ends. This CDR3 region has 15 residues. The CDR3 DNA reads as TGTGCCAGCACCTCTTATGGAGGGAATGGGAATGAGCAGTTCTTC. It codes for CASTSYGGNGNEQFF.

Points on this clonotype: At one of its ends the junction is not consistent with the germline gene, which may arise from a read error. V gene TRBV11-1 combines with J gene TRBJ2-7; TRBD2 aligns across 7 bases. CDR1 is SGHAT and CDR2 is FQDESV in the germline V gene (reference sequence). This CDR3 spans 14 amino acids. The CDR3 sequence: CASSLARETYGQYF. The CDR3 DNA reads TGTGCCAGCAGCTTAGCGCGGGAGACCTACGGGCAGTACTTC.

The genes are TRBV7-6 and TRBJ1-5, with TRBD1 as a possible D gene (6 bases). CDR3 length equals 16 residues. Per germline, CDR1 SGHVS and CDR2 FNYEAQ. Trimming stripped 5 bases from V and 2 bases from J, with 16 bases between. Here the CDR3 DNA reads TGTGCCAGCAGCAAAAAAAACAGGGTGGGCAATCAGCCCCAGCATTTT. As protein: CASSKKNRVGNQPQHF. The full variable domain, completed using reference TRBV7-6 and TRBJ1-5, is GAGVSQSPRYKVTKRGQDVALRCDPISGHVSLYWYRQALGQGPEFLTYFNYEAQQDKSGLPNDRFSAERPEGSISTLTIQRTEQRDSAMYRCASSKKNRVGNQPQHFGDGTRLSIL.